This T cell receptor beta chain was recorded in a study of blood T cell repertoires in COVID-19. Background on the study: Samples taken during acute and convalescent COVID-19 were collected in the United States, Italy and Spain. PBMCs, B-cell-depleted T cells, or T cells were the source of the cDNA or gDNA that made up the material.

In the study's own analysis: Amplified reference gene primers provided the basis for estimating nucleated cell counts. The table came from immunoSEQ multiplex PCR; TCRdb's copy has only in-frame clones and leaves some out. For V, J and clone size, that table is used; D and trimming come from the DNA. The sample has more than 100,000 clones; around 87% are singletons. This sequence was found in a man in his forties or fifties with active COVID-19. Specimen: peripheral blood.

The CDR3 DNA sequence: TGTGCCAGCGGGGGACTAGCGGACTACAATGAGCAGTTCTTC. This sequence encodes CASGGLADYNEQFF. The chain couples TRBV2 to TRBJ2-1, with 11 bases aligning to TRBD2. This CDR3 region has 14 residues. Trimming removed 8 bases from V and 3 bases from J; junction bases left unmatched: 3. Germline V gene data show CDR1 as SNHLY and CDR2 as FYNNEI.